Below, 25 T cell receptor beta chains from the same sample are listed, as sequenced in a study of blood T cell repertoires in COVID-19. Using immunoSEQ multiplex PCR, the repertoire was profiled, and TCRdb retains in-frame clones only, with some absent. This table has 100,000 to 120,000 clones, roughly 91% appearing once. The sequencing input was peripheral blood. All receptors derive from a woman between 50 and 59 years old with acute or convalescent COVID-19.

The CDR3 region has the DNA TGTGCCAGCAGTTATTACGGGGATCAGCCCCAGCATTTT. This sequence encodes CASSYYGDQPQHF. The genes are TRBV6-6 and TRBJ1-5; D remains unclear. Germline loops: CDR1 MNHNY, CDR2 SVGAGI (reference sequence). V dropped 3 bases and J dropped 5 bases, with 8 bases sitting between them. This CDR3 is 13 amino acids long.

V usage is TRBV6-2 or TRBV6-3 and J usage is TRBJ2-5; no firm D call. The germline CDR1 and CDR2 sequences are MNHEY and SVGEGT. The CDR3 has 14 residues. The V end lost 0 bases, the J end lost 4 bases, and 9 bases lay between the germline ends. CDR3 bases: TGTGCCAGCAGTTACTCCGCTAGATCAGAGACCCAGTACTTC. Translated, it gives CASSYSARSETQYF.

The gene calls are TRBV14 and TRBJ2-1, with 8 bases lining up with TRBD1. Germline V gives CDR1 SGHDN, CDR2 FVKESK. J gave up 1 base and V 4 bases, and 3 bases lay outside the gene matches. The CDR3 has 15 residues. The CDR3 region is CASSRTGWSYNEQFF. The CDR3 DNA reads as TGTGCCAGCAGCCGGACAGGGTGGTCCTACAATGAGCAGTTCTTC.

The rearrangement joins TRBV6-5 to TRBJ2-7, with 7 bases aligning to TRBD1. Losses at the gene ends were 4 bases for V and 3 bases for J; bases not matched to a gene: 6. CDR1 is MNHEY, CDR2 SVGAGI, per germline. The CDR3 contains 14 residues. In nucleotides, the CDR3 is TGTGCCAGCAGTTTAGTCCAGGGGGTCTACGAGCAGTACTTC. Amino acid sequence: CASSLVQGVYEQYF.

The chain carries TRBV23-1 and TRBJ2-1, with 7 bases identical to TRBD2. TRBV23-1 carries the ORF label, with uncertain function. The V segment lost 3 bases and the J segment 2 bases; nucleotides outside the gene matches: 7. This CDR3 comprises 16 residues. As DNA, the CDR3 is TGCGCCAGCAGTCATACCACCGGGACTACCTACAATGAGCAGTTCTTC. Amino acids: CASSHTTGTTYNEQFF.

The chain recombines TRBV13 with TRBJ2-7, with TRBD2 matching 7 bases. V shed 0 bases, J shed 0 bases, and the junction held 5 bases outside the gene matches. The CDR3 spans 16 residues. CDR1 and CDR2 (germline): PRHDT, FYEKMQ (reference sequence). CDR3 DNA: TGTGCCAGCAGCTTAGGCGGCCGCGGGAGCTCCTACGAGCAGTACTTC. Its translation: CASSLGGRGSSYEQYF.

This chain links TRBV5-1 with TRBJ2-7, with a weak D call TRBD2 (5 bases). Deletions cut 2 bases from V and 6 bases from J, with 15 bases between. Germline-derived CDR1 and CDR2 are SGHRS and YFSETQ. This CDR3 is built from 14 residues. CDR3 residues: CASSFAGLMSEQYF. The DNA of the CDR3 is TGCGCCAGCAGCTTCGCGGGTCTCATGTCCGAGCAGTACTTC.

In this sample, this clone turned up a few times. The rearrangement links TRBV5-1 to TRBJ2-7, with TRBD2 matching 7 bases. The CDR3 loop spans 14 amino acids. Trimming cost V 3 bases and J 0 bases; bases outside gene matches: 3. Germline V gene lookup returns CDR1 SGHRS and CDR2 YFSETQ. CDR3 in amino acids: CASSSGTTSYEQYF. The CDR3 bases are TGCGCCAGCAGCTCCGGGACTACCTCCTACGAGCAGTACTTC. The variable domain in full, completed from reference TRBV5-1 and TRBJ2-7, reads KAGVTQTPRYLIKTRGQQVTLSCSPISGHRSVSWYQQTPGQGLQFLFEYFSETQRNKGNFPGRFSGRQFSNSRSEMNVSTLELGDSALYLCASSSGTTSYEQYFGPGTRLTVT.

The chain is built from TRBV5-1 and TRBJ2-2, with 10 bases aligning to TRBD2. In germline, CDR1 is SGHRS, CDR2 YFSETQ. The V and J ends lost 0 bases and 6 bases, in that order; junction bases with no gene match: 2. The CDR3 sequence is 15 residues long. Written as DNA, the CDR3 is TGCGCCAGCAGCTTGGTACTAGCGGGATCCGGGGAGCTGTTTTTT. This sequence encodes CASSLVLAGSGELFF.

The chain carries TRBV4-1 and TRBJ2-3; D gene unclear. V was pared by 0 bases and J by 6 bases, with 7 bases between. CDR1 MGHRA and CDR2 YSYEKL come from the germline V gene. The CDR3 has 13 residues. CDR3: CASSQEPGDTQYF. The CDR3 region has the DNA TGCGCCAGCAGCCAAGAACCCGGGGATACGCAGTATTTT.

The rearrangement uses TRBV5-6 and TRBJ1-2, with D maybe TRBD1 (5 bases). The CDR3 consists of 15 residues. Germline V gene data show CDR1 as SGHDT and CDR2 as YYEEEE. The ends were cut back, 0 bases at V and 4 bases at J, with 13 bases in the middle. The CDR3 region has the DNA TGTGCCAGCAGCTTGGCCGGCAGGGAGGTCTATGGCTACACCTTC. It yields the protein CASSLAGREVYGYTF.

The gene calls are TRBV6-2 or TRBV6-3 and TRBJ2-7; a possible D gene is TRBD1 (5 bases). The V end was cut by 6 bases, the J end by 5 bases, with 23 bases between. Germline lookup yields CDR1 MNHEY and CDR2 SVGEGT. The CDR3 covers 16 residues. For the CDR3, the DNA is TGTGCCAGCAGCCTACTCAGGGCAGGGCCTTTCAACGAGCAGTACTTC. Translation gives CASSLLRAGPFNEQYF.

Here the CDR3 reads CATSVSGRETQYF. CDR3 nucleotide sequence: TGTGCCACCAGTGTTTCTGGGCGTGAGACCCAGTACTTC. The chain employs TRBV24-1 and TRBJ2-5; no clear D. The CDR3 sequence is 13 residues long. The V gene's germline CDR1 is KGHDR and CDR2 SFDVKD. The V end was cut by 5 bases, the J end by 5 bases, with 11 bases between.

V gene TRBV7-2 combines with J gene TRBJ2-7, with TRBD1 matching 7 bases. The CDR3 runs to 13 residues. Trimming took 10 bases from V and 2 from J; bases not matched to a gene: 8. Germline lookup yields CDR1 SGHTA and CDR2 FQGNSA. The CDR3 nucleotides read TGTGCCATAGGCCAGGACAGGACCTACGAGCAGTACTTC. Protein sequence: CAIGQDRTYEQYF.

The chain combines TRBV10-1 with TRBJ1-1; no definite D call. CDR3 length: 16 amino acids. Trimming shortened V by 2 bases and J by 1 base, and 14 bases separated the two germline ends. CDR1 and CDR2 from the germline V gene are WNHNN and SYGVQD (reference sequence). CDR3 residues: CASSESRTGGNTEAFF. The CDR3 DNA reads as TGCGCCAGCAGTGAGAGCCGGACGGGAGGGAACACTGAAGCTTTCTTT.

The chain recombines TRBV6-5 with TRBJ2-7, with 9 bases identical to TRBD1. Germline CDR1 and CDR2: MNHEY and SVGAGI. Trimming removed 4 bases from V and 6 bases from J; junction bases left unmatched: 4. This CDR3 is 13 amino acids long. The DNA of the CDR3 is TGTGCCAGCAGTTCCGTGACAGGGGGCGAGCAGTACTTC. Residues: CASSSVTGGEQYF.

The chain employs TRBV24-1 and TRBJ2-3; tentative D call: TRBD2 (7 bases). Germline V CDR1 and CDR2: KGHDR, SFDVKD. The CDR3 length is 16 residues. V was trimmed by 3 bases and J by 2 bases, leaving 14 bases between them. The CDR3 here is CATSDGGGGVTDTQYF. CDR3 sequence (DNA): TGTGCCACCAGTGATGGGGGAGGGGGGGTCACAGATACGCAGTATTTT.

V is TRBV7-9 and J is TRBJ2-4; D might be TRBD2 (5 bases). Germline V gene data show CDR1 as SEHNR and CDR2 as FQNEAQ (reference sequence). The CDR3 length is 13 residues. Trimming removed 7 bases from V and 9 bases from J, with 16 bases in between. DNA for the CDR3: TGTGCCAGCACCTCGGCGGGTGTCGGCATTCAGTACTTC. Translating gives CASTSAGVGIQYF.

The chain carries TRBV28 and TRBJ1-2, with D perhaps matching TRBD1 (5 bases). This CDR3 spans 13 amino acids. V lost 7 bases and J lost 3, with 12 bases in between. CDR1 and CDR2 from the germline V gene are MDHEN and SYDVKM. Here the CDR3 DNA reads TGTGCCAGCACCTTGGGGGGGGACTATGGCTACACCTTC. Translated, it gives CASTLGGDYGYTF.

The gene calls are TRBV4-1 and TRBJ2-5, with a tentative D call TRBD1 (5 bases). V shed 0 bases and J shed 4 bases, with 9 bases lying between them. Germline V gives CDR1 MGHRA, CDR2 YSYEKL. CDR3 length: 14 residues. CDR3 DNA: TGCGCCAGCAGCCAAGATCCAGGGCGAGAGACCCAGTACTTC. This translates into CASSQDPGRETQYF.

The V call is TRBV19, the J call TRBJ2-1, with 10 positions matching TRBD2. The junction had 7 bases not matched to a gene; V was cut back by 2 bases and J by 3 bases. Germline values: CDR1 LNHDA, CDR2 SQIVND (reference sequence). This CDR3 region has 17 residues. The CDR3 DNA sequence: TGTGCCAGTAGTATATTCCGGACTAGCGGAGGCTACAATGAGCAGTTCTTC. Protein product: CASSIFRTSGGYNEQFF.

This chain's CDR3 is CATAPRHSPGNEQFF. CDR3 in DNA: TGTGCCACCGCCCCCCGGCATTCGCCGGGCAATGAGCAGTTCTTC. The rearrangement joins TRBV19 to TRBJ2-1; D is undetermined. V lost 10 bases to trimming and J lost 6 bases, with 22 bases between them. Germline lookup yields CDR1 LNHDA and CDR2 SQIVND (reference sequence). CDR3 length equals 15 residues.

V and J are TRBV11-2 and TRBJ2-3; 12 positions agree with TRBD2. V lost 5 bases and J lost 1; bases outside the gene matches: 13. The CDR3 has 19 residues. Germline values: CDR1 SGHAT, CDR2 FQNNGV. The CDR3 region is CASSGRTSGKVGGTDTQYF. CDR3 nucleotide sequence: TGTGCCAGCAGCGGACGGACTAGCGGGAAGGTTGGGGGCACAGATACGCAGTATTTT.

The rearrangement links TRBV28 to TRBJ2-2, with D possibly TRBD1 on 6 matching bases. Trimming took off 7 bases at V and 2 bases at J, with 14 bases between the two ends. Germline loops: CDR1 MDHEN, CDR2 SYDVKM. The CDR3 spans 15 residues. The CDR3, as DNA: TGTGCCAGCAAGATCTGGACAGCCAACACCGGGGAGCTGTTTTTT. Its protein is CASKIWTANTGELFF.

This clone was detected once. The V gene is TRBV25-1, the J gene TRBJ1-2, with a weak D call TRBD1 (6 bases). Trimming stripped 4 bases from V and 8 bases from J, with 11 bases between. Germline-derived CDR1 and CDR2 are MGHDK and SYGVNS. The CDR3 sequence is 12 residues long. As DNA, the CDR3 is TGTGCCAGCAGTGGCACAGGGTTCGGCTACACCTTC. Translated, it gives CASSGTGFGYTF.